This TCR beta chain derives from a study of T cell responses to AZD1222 COVID-19 vaccine. Study outcomes and limitations: Following two doses of AZD1222, Spike-specific TCR breadth and depth rose. The donors showed a predominance of white British ancestry and of females, with possible underestimation of clonal diversity. The span of vaccine-associated CD4 TCRs extended across spike, with dominance at 160-218 and 743-854.

Here immunoSEQ multiplex PCR was the method, and the copy in TCRdb shows in-frame clones only, minus some. The sample holds some 120,000 clones; around nine tenths are singletons and the top ten take 11%. For this clone: Its specificity is not known.

Germline values: CDR1 SGHNT, CDR2 YENEEA. The CDR3 is 14 residues long. V was clipped by 2 bases and J by 11 bases, with 13 bases between them. Here the sequenced sample was peripheral blood, taken on day 0 of MenACWY control vaccination. This sequence was found in an adult in good health. The chain combines TRBV11-3 with TRBJ1-6, with D perhaps matching TRBD1 (5 bases). The CDR3 protein is CASSLYQGRPPLHF. CDR3 in DNA: TGTGCCAGCAGCTTATACCAGGGTCGACCACCCCTCCACTTT.